These 21 T cell receptor beta chains share one sample of origin, sequenced in a study of cytotoxic CD8 clonotypes in ibrutinib-treated CLL. Measured with immunoSEQ multiplex PCR; TCRdb has only the in-frame clones, and not every one. Of approximately 92,000 clones in the sample, 77% were seen once. The source material was PBMCs, sampled after 24 months of ibrutinib treatment. The receptors were sampled from a human donor with chronic lymphocytic leukemia.

This clone was observed a few times. The V gene is TRBV28, the J gene TRBJ1-5; TRBD1 matches at 9 bases. Germline CDR1 and CDR2: MDHEN and SYDVKM. The CDR3 runs to 18 residues. The trim removed 7 bases at V and 2 bases at J, leaving 15 bases unmatched. In DNA form, the CDR3 reads TGTGCCAGCACATGGGACAGGGTATGGATGTATGGCAATCAGCCCCAGCATTTT. It codes for CASTWDRVWMYGNQPQHF.

This clone has more than one count but fewer than ten. The V gene is TRBV9, the J gene TRBJ1-1; possible D gene TRBD1, 6 bases. Per the germline V gene, CDR1 is SGDLS and CDR2 is YYNGEE. Trimming took off 3 bases at V and 1 base at J, with 10 bases between the two ends. CDR3 length: 14 residues. The DNA of the CDR3 is TGTGCCAGCAGCGGAGAGACAGGGAACACTGAAGCTTTCTTT. Translated: CASSGETGNTEAFF.

This chain joins TRBV7-3 and TRBJ1-2; 8 bases are a match to TRBD1. The V segment lost 5 bases and the J segment 7 bases; nucleotides outside the gene matches: 12. From germline, CDR1 is SGHTA and CDR2 FQGTGA. The CDR3 runs to 15 residues. This CDR3 reads CASSPWGDRGFGYTF. The DNA for the CDR3 is TGTGCCAGCAGCCCCTGGGGCGACAGGGGATTTGGCTACACCTTC.

The V and J genes are TRBV29-1 and TRBJ1-1; D not resolved. The CDR3 has 13 residues. Germline CDR1 SQVTM, CDR2 ANQGSEA. Trimming left V 7 bases short and J 0 bases short, with 12 bases between. The CDR3 DNA reads TGCAGCGCCCGAGGGCGGCTGAACACTGAAGCTTTCTTT. Its protein product is CSARGRLNTEAFF.

The chain employs TRBV4-2 and TRBJ2-1; no clear D gene. V was clipped by 0 bases and J by 6 bases, with 9 bases between them. The length of the CDR3 is 14 residues. CDR1 and CDR2 (germline): LGHNA, YNFKEQ. The CDR3 protein is CASSQDSGVNEQFF. The CDR3 DNA reads TGTGCCAGCAGCCAAGATTCCGGCGTCAATGAGCAGTTCTTC.

The chain couples TRBV7-9 to TRBJ2-3; 15 positions agree with TRBD2. J was trimmed by 3 bases and V by 4 bases; bases with no gene match: 5. Germline V gene data show CDR1 as SEHNR and CDR2 as FQNEAQ (reference sequence). CDR3 length equals 17 residues. The CDR3 DNA follows: TGTGCCAGCAGCTCGGGACTAGCGGGAGGCGGGACAGATACGCAGTATTTT. It is translated as CASSSGLAGGGTDTQYF.

This clone was detected only a few times. The V and J genes are TRBV30 and TRBJ1-5; D is perhaps TRBD1 (5 bases). Germline V gene lookup returns CDR1 GTSNPN and CDR2 SVGIG (reference sequence). V gave up 0 bases and J gave up 0 bases, with 6 bases separating them. The CDR3 is 14 amino acids. CDR3 sequence: CAWSVGGSNQPQHF. In DNA form, the CDR3 reads TGTGCCTGGAGTGTTGGGGGTAGCAATCAGCCCCAGCATTTT.

The V and J genes are TRBV13 and TRBJ2-1; no clear D. Germline lookup yields CDR1 PRHDT and CDR2 FYEKMQ (reference sequence). Trimming stripped 5 bases from V and 8 bases from J, with 16 bases between. The CDR3 has 14 amino acids. The CDR3 is CASSNRVHSDEQFF. In DNA form, the CDR3 reads TGTGCCAGCAGCAACCGGGTCCACTCAGATGAGCAGTTCTTC.

The rearrangement uses TRBV6-1 and TRBJ2-5; maybe TRBD1 (6 bases). The V end lost 5 bases, the J end lost 2 bases, and 12 bases lay between the germline ends. Germline CDR1 is MNHNS and CDR2 is SASEGT. CDR3 length: 14 residues. CDR3 DNA: TGTGCCAGCAGTCGACGACAGGCGCAAGAGACCCAGTACTTC. Protein sequence: CASSRRQAQETQYF.

This chain connects TRBV20-1 to TRBJ2-5, with D possibly TRBD1 on 5 matching bases. Germline V gene data show CDR1 as DFQATT and CDR2 as SNEGSKA (reference sequence). Trimming took 7 bases from V and 2 from J, leaving 8 bases between them. CDR3 length equals 11 residues. The CDR3 protein is CSGQPQETQYF. CDR3 DNA sequence: TGCAGTGGACAGCCTCAAGAGACCCAGTACTTC.

V gene TRBV30 combines with J gene TRBJ1-4, with a tentative D call TRBD1 (5 bases). V gave up 5 bases and J gave up 5 bases, with 12 bases separating them. The CDR3 extends over 13 amino acids. CDR1 is GTSNPN, CDR2 SVGIG, per germline (reference sequence). DNA of the CDR3: TGTGCCTGGTCTAGGGGTCCCAATGAAAAACTGTTTTTT. It encodes CAWSRGPNEKLFF.

V is TRBV30 and J is TRBJ2-7; D might be TRBD1 or TRBD2, each matching 5 bases. CDR1 and CDR2 from the germline V gene are GTSNPN and SVGIG (reference sequence). The CDR3 sequence is 17 residues long. The ends were cut back, 2 bases at V and 2 bases at J, with 22 bases in the middle. DNA of the CDR3: TGTGCCTGGAGTAAGGGGACCCCTGGGGCATTCGCCTACGAGCAGTACTTC. Translated, it gives CAWSKGTPGAFAYEQYF.

The genes are TRBV5-5 and TRBJ2-1, with 7 positions matching TRBD1. The CDR3 is 16 residues long. J gave up 1 base and V 1 base, and 5 bases lay outside the gene matches. The germline V gene encodes CDR1 SGHKS and CDR2 YYEKEE (reference sequence). CDR3 coding DNA: TGTGCCAGCAGCTTGCTCGGACAGGCATCCTACAATGAGCAGTTCTTC. Protein sequence: CASSLLGQASYNEQFF.

The chain uses TRBV2 and TRBJ2-2, with D uncertain. The CDR3 extends over 15 amino acids. Trimming took 8 bases from V and 1 from J, leaving 14 bases between them. Germline V lookup: CDR1 SNHLY, CDR2 FYNNEI. CDR3 loop: CASVPTPGNTGELFF. As DNA, the CDR3 is TGTGCCAGCGTCCCTACCCCAGGGAACACCGGGGAGCTGTTTTTT.

V is TRBV25-1 and J is TRBJ1-2, with no clear D. The germline V gene encodes CDR1 MGHDK and CDR2 SYGVNS. CDR3 size: 13 residues. Trimming pared 1 base from V and 7 bases from J, leaving 10 bases between. CDR3 region: CASSEWASGGYTF. The CDR3, as DNA: TGTGCCAGCAGTGAATGGGCGTCGGGTGGCTACACCTTC.

This chain uses TRBV7-2 with TRBJ2-3; D not resolved. Trimming removed 6 bases from V and 3 bases from J, with 4 bases in between. This CDR3 has 11 amino acids. Germline CDR1 and CDR2: SGHTA and FQGNSA. The CDR3 loop reads CASRPTDTQYF. The CDR3 nucleotides read TGTGCCAGCAGGCCAACAGATACGCAGTATTTT. The full variable domain, with the rest looked up from reference TRBV7-2 and TRBJ2-3, is GAGVSQSPSNKVTEKGKDVELRCDPISGHTALYWYRQSLGQGLEFLIYFQGNSAPDKSGLPSDRFSAERTGGSVSTLTIQRTQQEDSAVYLCASRPTDTQYFGPGTRLTVL.

This chain joins TRBV5-1 and TRBJ2-2, with D perhaps being TRBD1 or TRBD2 (5 bases each). V dropped 4 bases and J dropped 3 bases, with 13 bases sitting between them. The CDR3 is made up of 15 amino acids. Germline CDR1 is SGHRS and CDR2 is YFSETQ. CDR3 sequence (DNA): TGCGCCAGCAGCACCTCGGGGCCATACACCGGGGAGCTGTTTTTT. Its protein is CASSTSGPYTGELFF.

The chain uses TRBV10-1 and TRBJ2-7; 7 bases map to TRBD1. The V segment lost 3 bases and the J segment 0 bases; nucleotides outside the gene matches: 2. The CDR3 runs to 14 residues. From germline, CDR1 is WNHNN and CDR2 SYGVQD (reference sequence). CDR3 amino acids: CASSETGASYEQYF. In DNA, the CDR3 is TGCGCCAGCAGTGAAACAGGGGCCTCCTACGAGCAGTACTTC.

J is TRBJ1-4 and V is TRBV30; 8 nucleotides align to TRBD1. This CDR3 region has 15 residues. The J segment lost 7 bases and the V segment lost 2 bases, leaving 9 bases of the junction unmatched. Germline CDR1 reads GTSNPN; CDR2 reads SVGIG (reference sequence). CDR3 coding DNA: TGTGCCTGGAGTCCCGTTGACAGGGGAGGTGAAAAACTGTTTTTT. Amino acid sequence: CAWSPVDRGGEKLFF.

This chain links TRBV6-6 with TRBJ2-3; D perhaps matches TRBD2 (6 bases). The length of the CDR3 is 14 residues. Germline CDR1 reads MNHNY; CDR2 reads SVGAGI (reference sequence). Trimming shortened V by 4 bases and J by 4 bases, and 12 bases separated the two germline ends. In nucleotides, the CDR3 is TGTGCCAGCAGTTCGCGGGAAGTCGCAGATACGCAGTATTTT. Amino acids: CASSSREVADTQYF.

This chain connects TRBV18 to TRBJ1-5; the D gene is possibly TRBD1 (5 bases). V lost 3 bases, J lost 3 bases, and 9 bases lay in between. CDR3 length: 14 amino acids. Germline V gene lookup returns CDR1 KGHSH and CDR2 LQKENI. The CDR3 here is CASSPGRDNQPQHF. The CDR3 coding sequence is TGTGCCAGCTCACCCGGCAGGGACAATCAGCCCCAGCATTTT.